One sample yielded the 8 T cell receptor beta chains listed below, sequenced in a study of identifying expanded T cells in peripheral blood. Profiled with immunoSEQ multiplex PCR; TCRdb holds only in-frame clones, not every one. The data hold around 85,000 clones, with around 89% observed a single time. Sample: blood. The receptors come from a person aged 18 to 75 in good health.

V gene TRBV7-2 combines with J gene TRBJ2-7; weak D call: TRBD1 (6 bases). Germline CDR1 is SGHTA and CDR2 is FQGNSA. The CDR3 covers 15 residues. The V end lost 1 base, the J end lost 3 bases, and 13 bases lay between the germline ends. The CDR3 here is CASSLEHRVGYEQYF. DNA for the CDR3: TGTGCCAGCAGCTTAGAGCACAGGGTGGGCTACGAGCAGTACTTC.

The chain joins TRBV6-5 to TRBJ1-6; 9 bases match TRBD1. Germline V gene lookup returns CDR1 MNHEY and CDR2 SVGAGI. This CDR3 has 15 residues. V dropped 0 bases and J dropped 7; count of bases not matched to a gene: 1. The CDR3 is CASSYSGQGNSPLHF. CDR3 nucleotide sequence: TGTGCCAGCAGTTACTCCGGACAGGGGAATTCACCCCTCCACTTT.

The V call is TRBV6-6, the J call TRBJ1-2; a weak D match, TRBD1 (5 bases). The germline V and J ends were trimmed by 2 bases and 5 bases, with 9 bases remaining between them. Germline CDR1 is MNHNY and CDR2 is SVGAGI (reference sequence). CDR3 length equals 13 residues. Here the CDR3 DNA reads TGTGCCAGCAGTTACGGGGGAGGGTATGGCTACACCTTC. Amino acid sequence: CASSYGGGYGYTF.

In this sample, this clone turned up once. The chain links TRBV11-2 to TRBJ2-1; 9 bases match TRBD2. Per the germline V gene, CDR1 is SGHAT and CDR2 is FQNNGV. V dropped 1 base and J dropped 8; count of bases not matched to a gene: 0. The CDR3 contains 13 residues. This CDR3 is CASSLVAGDEQFF. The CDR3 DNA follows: TGTGCCAGCAGCTTAGTAGCGGGGGATGAGCAGTTCTTC. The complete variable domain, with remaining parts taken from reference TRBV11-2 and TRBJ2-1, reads EAGVAQSPRYKIIEKRQSVAFWCNPISGHATLYWYQQILGQGPKLLIQFQNNGVVDDSQLPKDRFSAERLKGVDSTLKIQPAKLEDSAVYLCASSLVAGDEQFFGPGTRLTVL.

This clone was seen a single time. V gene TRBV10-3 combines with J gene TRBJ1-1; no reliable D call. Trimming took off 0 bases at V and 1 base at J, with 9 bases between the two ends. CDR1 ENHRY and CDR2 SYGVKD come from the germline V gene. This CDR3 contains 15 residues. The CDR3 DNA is TGTGCCATCAGTGAGTCATCACCTCCGAACACTGAAGCTTTCTTT. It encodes CAISESSPPNTEAFF.

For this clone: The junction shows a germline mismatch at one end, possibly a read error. CDR3 amino acids: CASSQDRGNEQFF. The CDR3 coding sequence is TGTGCTAGCAGCCAGGACAGGGGGAATGAGCAGTTCTTC. The rearrangement joins TRBV7-7 to TRBJ2-1; 10 nucleotides align to TRBD1. The CDR3 loop spans 13 amino acids. Germline V gene lookup returns CDR1 SSHAT and CDR2 FNYEAQ (reference sequence).

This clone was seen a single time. The CDR3 DNA sequence: TGTGCCAGTAGTAGGGGACAGGGGCCCTACGAGCAGTACTTC. Protein product: CASSRGQGPYEQYF. This chain uses TRBV19 with TRBJ2-7; TRBD1 matches at 10 bases. V lost 4 bases and J lost 2; bases outside the gene matches: 2. The CDR3 extends over 14 amino acids. Germline CDR1 reads LNHDA; CDR2 reads SQIVND (reference sequence). Drawing the rest from reference TRBV19 and TRBJ2-7, the complete variable domain is DGGITQSPKYLFRKEGQNVTLSCEQNLNHDAMYWYRQDPGQGLRLIYYSQIVNDFQKGDIAEGYSVSREKKESFPLTVTSAQKNPTAFYLCASSRGQGPYEQYFGPGTRLTVT.

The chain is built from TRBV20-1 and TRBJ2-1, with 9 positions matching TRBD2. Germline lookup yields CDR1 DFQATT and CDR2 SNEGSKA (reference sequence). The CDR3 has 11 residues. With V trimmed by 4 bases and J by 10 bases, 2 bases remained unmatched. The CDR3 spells CSATTSGEQFF. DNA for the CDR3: TGCAGTGCTACCACTAGCGGGGAGCAGTTCTTC.